The 14 T cell receptor beta chains below come from one sample, sequenced in a study of blood T cell repertoires in COVID-19. Profiled with immunoSEQ multiplex PCR; TCRdb holds only in-frame clones, not every one. The data contain approximately 120,000 clones, about 76% of them singletons. The sequenced material came from peripheral blood. All receptors come from a man older than 75 with acute or convalescent COVID-19.

The chain combines TRBV2 with TRBJ2-5; 9 nucleotides agree with TRBD1. CDR3 length: 16 amino acids. Germline V gene lookup returns CDR1 SNHLY and CDR2 FYNNEI. The V segment lost 6 bases and the J segment 4 bases; nucleotides outside the gene matches: 12. The CDR3 DNA reads TGTGCCAGCAGGGACCTTGACAGGGGGGGTGTAGAGACCCAGTACTTC. Protein product: CASRDLDRGGVETQYF.

V gene TRBV5-4 combines with J gene TRBJ2-6; 8 bases are shared with TRBD1. The CDR3 runs to 15 residues. CDR1 and CDR2 (germline): SGHNT, YYREEE (reference sequence). Trimming removed 4 bases from V and 2 bases from J; junction bases left unmatched: 2. The CDR3 here is CASSKTGAGANVLTF. DNA of the CDR3: TGTGCCAGCAGCAAGACAGGGGCTGGGGCCAACGTCCTGACTTTC.

This clone came up a few times. The chain couples TRBV5-5 to TRBJ2-2; TRBD2 aligns across 10 bases. Germline V CDR1 and CDR2: SGHKS, YYEKEE (reference sequence). CDR3 length: 17 residues. Trimming took 2 bases from V and 5 from J; bases not matched to a gene: 9. The CDR3 region is CASSFAPSSGGTGELFF. CDR3 DNA: TGTGCCAGCAGCTTCGCCCCTTCTAGCGGGGGTACCGGGGAGCTGTTTTTT.

This chain uses TRBV5-1 with TRBJ2-7, with D possibly matching TRBD1 (6 bases). CDR3 length equals 14 residues. Trimming pared 3 bases from V and 2 bases from J, leaving 12 bases between. The germline CDR1 and CDR2 sequences are SGHRS and YFSETQ. The CDR3: CASSYTGIAYEQYF. CDR3 nucleotide sequence: TGCGCCAGCAGCTATACAGGGATCGCCTACGAGCAGTACTTC.

The V gene is TRBV19, the J gene TRBJ2-2; possibly TRBD1 for D (6 bases). The V and J ends lost 7 bases and 0 bases respectively, with 9 bases between them. The V gene's germline CDR1 is LNHDA and CDR2 SQIVND (reference sequence). The CDR3 consists of 14 residues. The CDR3 DNA follows: TGTGCCAGTAAGGGACAAGCGAACACCGGGGAGCTGTTTTTT. Translated: CASKGQANTGELFF.

The V gene is TRBV5-4, the J gene TRBJ1-4, with 8 bases matching TRBD1. Germline lookup yields CDR1 SGHNT and CDR2 YYREEE (reference sequence). The CDR3 runs 14 residues. V lost 4 bases, J lost 7 bases, and 6 bases stayed unmatched. The CDR3 DNA follows: TGTGCCAGCAGCCGGGACAGGTTGGCTGAAAAACTGTTTTTT. Protein: CASSRDRLAEKLFF.

V usage is TRBV6-5 and J usage is TRBJ1-2, with D perhaps TRBD1 (5 bases). The germline V gene has CDR1 MNHEY and CDR2 SVGAGI. Trimming left V 3 bases short and J 4 bases short, with 12 bases between. The CDR3 loop spans 14 amino acids. The CDR3 nucleotides are TGTGCCAGCAGTTATGGGGGGGTCGGCTATGGCTACACCTTC. Translated: CASSYGGVGYGYTF.

V gene TRBV27 combines with J gene TRBJ1-1, with 7 positions matching TRBD1. Germline CDR1 MNHEY, CDR2 SMNVEV (reference sequence). V shed 10 bases and J 1 base; nucleotides not matched to a gene: 12. The CDR3 runs 15 residues. The CDR3 region has the DNA TGTGCCACCCTAGGAGGGGGCGTCCGGAACACTGAAGCTTTCTTT. It translates to CATLGGGVRNTEAFF.

This chain connects TRBV7-2 to TRBJ1-2, with no clear D. The germline V and J ends were trimmed by 4 bases and 0 bases, with 12 bases remaining between them. The germline V gene encodes CDR1 SGHTA and CDR2 FQGNSA. This CDR3 region has 15 residues. CDR3 region: CASSYPQNSNYGYTF. The CDR3 DNA reads as TGTGCCAGCAGCTATCCACAGAACTCTAACTATGGCTACACCTTC.

In its sample, this clone was seen a few times. This chain uses TRBV19 with TRBJ1-2, with a weak D call TRBD1 (6 bases). V dropped 4 bases and J dropped 8 bases, with 20 bases sitting between them. The CDR3 runs to 15 residues. CDR1 and CDR2 from the germline V gene are LNHDA and SQIVND (reference sequence). Here the CDR3 reads CASSRRANRESGYTF. The CDR3 coding sequence is TGTGCCAGTAGTAGACGCGCGAACAGGGAGAGCGGCTACACCTTC.

The V and J genes are TRBV12-3 or TRBV12-4 and TRBJ2-7; D is possibly TRBD1 (6 bases). Trimming pared 5 bases from V and 4 bases from J, leaving 9 bases between. The CDR3 is made up of 12 amino acids. CDR3 bases: TGTGCCAGCAGTGCCAGGGGATACGAGCAGTACTTC. Its translation is CASSARGYEQYF.

The chain is built from TRBV6-2 or TRBV6-3 and TRBJ2-1; TRBD1 matches 9 bases. The CDR3 is made up of 16 amino acids. V lost 4 bases, J lost 6 bases, and 10 bases stayed unmatched. CDR1 is MNHEY and CDR2 is SVGEGT in the germline V gene. The CDR3 DNA is TGTGCCAGCAGTTCATCCACGGGACAGGGTACCAATGAGCAGTTCTTC. It codes for CASSSSTGQGTNEQFF.

The CDR3 protein is CASGEGLGSSYNEQFF. The CDR3 nucleotides are TGTGCCAGTGGGGAGGGATTAGGGAGCTCCTACAATGAGCAGTTCTTC. The J gene is TRBJ2-1, the V gene TRBV19, with 7 bases lining up with TRBD2. The CDR3 consists of 16 residues. Germline V CDR1 and CDR2: LNHDA, SQIVND (reference sequence). The trim removed 8 bases at V and 0 bases at J, leaving 10 bases unmatched.

The genes are TRBV30 and TRBJ1-4; 9 bases line up with TRBD1. Germline V lookup: CDR1 GTSNPN, CDR2 SVGIG (reference sequence). CDR3 length: 14 amino acids. Trimming removed 8 bases from V and 7 bases from J; junction bases left unmatched: 11. The CDR3 reads CAAPRTGVAEKLFF. CDR3 DNA: TGTGCCGCCCCAAGGACAGGGGTAGCTGAAAAACTGTTTTTT.